What follows is one TCR beta chain and its context. Its target is not known. CDR1 is SGDLS and CDR2 is YYNGEE in the germline V gene. V dropped 4 bases and J dropped 7; count of bases not matched to a gene: 17. This CDR3 is built from 18 residues. TCRdb keeps only in-frame clones here, not all; method: immunoSEQ multiplex PCR. The sample has roughly 26,000 clones, 90% seen once. This entry belongs to a study of monozygotic twins with cystic fibrosis. Study-wide background: With roughly 16 PCR cycles, barcoded libraries came from around 2.9 micrograms of fragmented DNA.

Study-level results: J usage was most co-twin-similar in 8 of 16 pairs, V in 13.

The rearrangement joins TRBV9 to TRBJ2-1; TRBD2 matches at 10 bases. The origin of this receptor is a girl aged 2 to 10 with cystic fibrosis. What was sequenced was blood. This CDR3 reads CASSPSRLLAGEENEQFF. CDR3 in DNA: TGTGCCAGCAGCCCGAGTCGCCTCCTAGCGGGGGAGGAGAATGAGCAGTTCTTC.